The 29 T cell receptor beta chains in this list originate from one sample, sequenced in a study of T-cell memory formation after mild COVID-19. One entry per CDR3 protein results from TCRdb running MiXCR on the 5' RACE reads. The sample gives around 430,000 distinct CDR3 sequences, 16% of which show up once; roughly a fifth is in the top ten. The sample was PBMCs or a T cell subset sorted from them (not recorded which). These receptors all come from a man between 18 and 29 years old who had mild COVID-19 (a few samples of this study predate the infection). Cell type and time point are not known.

The CDR3 DNA reads as TGTGCCAGCAGCTTCGGGGCACCTGGCACAGATACGCAGTATTTT. It specifies CASSFGAPGTDTQYF. The V and J genes are TRBV7-3 and TRBJ2-3; either TRBD1 or TRBD2 may supply D (5 bases each). CDR3 length: 15 residues. Germline V CDR1 and CDR2: SGHTA, FQGTGA. The ends were cut back, 3 bases at V and 1 base at J, with 11 bases in the middle. The full variable domain, rest sourced from reference TRBV7-3 and TRBJ2-3, is GAGVSQTPSNKVTEKGKYVELRCDPISGHTALYWYRQSLGQGPEFLIYFQGTGAADDSGLPNDRFFAVRPEGSVSTLKIQRTERGDSAVYLCASSFGAPGTDTQYFGPGTRLTVL.

The table lists this clonotype with many counts. The chain employs TRBV5-6 and TRBJ1-1; maybe TRBD1 (5 bases). The CDR3 has 14 amino acids. The V gene's germline CDR1 is SGHDT and CDR2 YYEEEE. The V gene lost 4 bases and the J gene lost 8 bases, with 18 bases spanning the gap. CDR3 DNA: TGTGCCAGCAGCCGGCTTTGGGACGGTCCCGAAGCTTTCTTT. Its protein is CASSRLWDGPEAFF.

This clonotype has just a few counts. The chain links TRBV7-2 to TRBJ2-7, with TRBD1 identical over 8 bases. Looked up from germline, CDR1 is SGHTA and CDR2 is FQGNSA. The CDR3 covers 14 residues. J lost 2 bases, V lost 1 base, and 1 base had no gene match. The CDR3 here is CASSLGTGPYEQYV. CDR3 nucleotides: TGTGCCAGCAGCTTAGGGACAGGGCCCTACGAGCAGTACGTC.

Here the CDR3 DNA reads TGTGCCAGCAGTCCCTGGGTCGGGGAGACCCAGTACTTC. Protein product: CASSPWVGETQYF. This chain links TRBV6-5 with TRBJ2-5, with D hard to call. CDR3 size: 13 residues. Per germline, CDR1 MNHEY and CDR2 SVGAGI. V lost 5 bases to trimming and J lost 5 bases, with 12 bases between them.

This clonotype was seen ten or more times. The J gene is TRBJ2-3, the V gene TRBV7-8, with 10 nucleotides matching TRBD2. Trimming cost V 4 bases and J 3 bases; bases outside gene matches: 7. This CDR3 comprises 16 residues. CDR1 and CDR2 from the germline V gene are SGHVS and FQNEAQ. This chain's CDR3 is CASSSSSGGETDTQYF. The CDR3 DNA is TGTGCCAGCAGCTCCTCTAGCGGGGGAGAAACAGATACGCAGTATTTT.

The rearrangement links TRBV4-2 to TRBJ1-6; 7 bases are shared with TRBD1. Germline trimming cut 4 bases from V and 10 bases from J; bases unmatched to any gene: 7. Germline assignment: CDR1 LGHNA and CDR2 YNFKEQ. The CDR3 is made up of 14 amino acids. DNA for the CDR3: TGTGCCAGCAGCCTCGACAGGGTTGGGTCACCCCTCCACTTT. Its translation: CASSLDRVGSPLHF.

The V call is TRBV27, the J call TRBJ1-5; weak D call: TRBD1 (5 bases). Germline V gene data show CDR1 as MNHEY and CDR2 as SMNVEV (reference sequence). This CDR3 is 15 amino acids long. V gave up 6 bases and J gave up 5 bases, with 17 bases separating them. Written as DNA, the CDR3 is TGTGCCAGCAGCGTCTTGGGGGTGGGCCATCAGCCCCAGCATTTT. This translates into CASSVLGVGHQPQHF.

This clonotype has just a few counts. The V call is TRBV28, the J call TRBJ1-1; D unclear. The CDR3 runs to 13 residues. The V end was cut by 2 bases, the J end by 9 bases, with 13 bases between. Germline V CDR1 and CDR2: MDHEN, SYDVKM. The CDR3 DNA sequence: TGTGCCAGCAGTTTAAACAGATTCGCTAAAGCTTTCTTT. It encodes CASSLNRFAKAFF. Filled out from reference TRBV28 and TRBJ1-1, the complete variable domain reads DVKVTQSSRYLVKRTGEKVFLECVQDMDHENMFWYRQDPGLGLRLIYFSYDVKMKEKGDIPEGYSVSREKKERFSLILESASTNQTSMYLCASSLNRFAKAFFGQGTRLTVV.

The chain joins TRBV7-6 to TRBJ1-2; 7 bases align to TRBD1. The ends lost 1 base at V and 3 bases at J; junction bases unmatched: 8. The CDR3 consists of 16 residues. The germline gives CDR1 SGHVS, CDR2 FNYEAQ. The CDR3 sequence is CASSLEHRGGDYGYTF. The CDR3 region has the DNA TGTGCCAGCAGCTTAGAGCACAGGGGTGGGGACTATGGCTACACCTTC. Complete variable domain (other parts from reference TRBV7-6 and TRBJ1-2): GAGVSQSPRYKVTKRGQDVALRCDPISGHVSLYWYRQALGQGPEFLTYFNYEAQQDKSGLPNDRFSAERPEGSISTLTIQRTEQRDSAMYRCASSLEHRGGDYGYTFGSGTRLTVV.

The rearrangement joins TRBV4-1 to TRBJ2-5, with 10 bases lining up with TRBD2. Looked up from germline, CDR1 is MGHRA and CDR2 is YSYEKL. The CDR3 runs 16 residues. Trimming took 4 bases from V and 1 from J; bases not matched to a gene: 6. The CDR3 coding sequence is TGCGCCAGCAGCCGCCTAGCGGGGGTTCCCCAAGAGACCCAGTACTTC. Its protein product is CASSRLAGVPQETQYF.

This clonotype was observed a handful of times. The chain joins TRBV7-3 to TRBJ2-3; a weak D match, TRBD1 (6 bases). The CDR3 is made up of 13 amino acids. CDR1 and CDR2 from the germline V gene are SGHTA and FQGTGA. V dropped 5 bases and J dropped 4 bases, with 10 bases sitting between them. CDR3 in DNA: TGTGCCAGCAGCACCCGACAGGCAGATACGCAGTATTTT. Translating gives CASSTRQADTQYF. Based on the CDR3 plus reference TRBV7-3 and TRBJ2-3, the full variable domain is GAGVSQTPSNKVTEKGKYVELRCDPISGHTALYWYRQSLGQGPEFLIYFQGTGAADDSGLPNDRFFAVRPEGSVSTLKIQRTERGDSAVYLCASSTRQADTQYFGPGTRLTVL.

The sample holds a few counts of this clonotype. V usage is TRBV24-1 and J usage is TRBJ1-2, with 7 positions matching TRBD1. Germline CDR1 and CDR2: KGHDR and SFDVKD. V dropped 2 bases and J dropped 10; count of bases not matched to a gene: 6. The CDR3 is 13 residues long. CDR3 coding DNA: TGTGCCACCAGTGATTCCCACAGGGGCTACTACACCTTC. It encodes CATSDSHRGYYTF.

The chain recombines TRBV29-1 with TRBJ1-1; D gene unclear. This CDR3 is 11 amino acids long. V was cut by 2 bases and J by 3 bases, with 4 bases left in between. Germline V gene sequence: CDR1 SQVTM, CDR2 ANQGSEA. This CDR3 is CSVELYTEAFF. Written as DNA, the CDR3 is TGCAGCGTTGAACTTTACACTGAAGCTTTCTTT.

This clonotype occurred a few times. The V call is TRBV4-3, the J call TRBJ2-1, with 8 positions matching TRBD1. The V and J ends lost 0 bases and 5 bases, in that order; junction bases with no gene match: 9. The germline CDR1 and CDR2 sequences are LGHNA and YSLEER. This CDR3 region has 17 residues. The CDR3 region is CASSQDLPGQVHNEQFF. The CDR3 DNA reads as TGCGCCAGCAGCCAAGATCTTCCGGGACAGGTCCACAATGAGCAGTTCTTC.

The table lists this clonotype with a few counts. The rearrangement links TRBV7-9 to TRBJ2-7; D might be TRBD2 (6 bases). V lost 4 bases and J lost 1, with 8 bases in between. Germline V gene sequence: CDR1 SEHNR, CDR2 FQNEAQ (reference sequence). CDR3 length: 13 residues. The CDR3 DNA is TGTGCCAGCAGCTGGGACTGGTCCTACGAGCAGTACTTC. It translates to CASSWDWSYEQYF.

This clonotype showed up just a few times. The chain recombines TRBV5-1 with TRBJ1-1, with 8 bases identical to TRBD1. The CDR3 consists of 15 residues. From germline, CDR1 is SGHRS and CDR2 YFSETQ. Trimming cost V 3 bases and J 3 bases; bases outside gene matches: 7. CDR3 DNA sequence: TGCGCCAGCAGCTGGCAGGGGGCGGTGGACACTGAAGCTTTCTTT. It codes for CASSWQGAVDTEAFF.

This chain links TRBV5-1 with TRBJ2-2; D gene uncertain. The germline V and J ends were trimmed by 3 bases and 0 bases, with 12 bases remaining between them. CDR1 is SGHRS and CDR2 is YFSETQ in the germline V gene. The length of the CDR3 is 16 residues. CDR3 bases: TGCGCCAGCAGCTCTGTTGTACCGGCGAACACCGGGGAGCTGTTTTTT. Protein: CASSSVVPANTGELFF. The full variable domain, its missing parts supplied by reference TRBV5-1 and TRBJ2-2, is KAGVTQTPRYLIKTRGQQVTLSCSPISGHRSVSWYQQTPGQGLQFLFEYFSETQRNKGNFPGRFSGRQFSNSRSEMNVSTLELGDSALYLCASSSVVPANTGELFFGEGSRLTVL.

This clonotype has a handful of counts. The chain combines TRBV4-1 with TRBJ2-5; D unclear. CDR3 size: 15 residues. V was pared by 0 bases and J by 4 bases, with 12 bases between. Germline V gene sequence: CDR1 MGHRA, CDR2 YSYEKL. CDR3 in DNA: TGCGCCAGCAGCCAAGATGAACTCGTAGCAGAGACCCAGTACTTC. Translation: CASSQDELVAETQYF.

The genes are TRBV7-9 and TRBJ2-7; tentative D call: TRBD2 (6 bases). Trimming cost V 3 bases and J 4 bases, with 16 bases left between them. The CDR3 consists of 15 residues. Germline-derived CDR1 and CDR2 are SEHNR and FQNEAQ (reference sequence). The CDR3: CASSFAGRGQYEQYF. In DNA form, the CDR3 reads TGTGCCAGCAGCTTCGCGGGGAGAGGGCAGTACGAGCAGTACTTC.

The chain links TRBV19 to TRBJ2-2; the D gene is possibly TRBD2 (5 bases). The CDR3 consists of 15 residues. The germline gives CDR1 LNHDA, CDR2 SQIVND (reference sequence). The V and J ends lost 6 bases and 3 bases respectively, with 14 bases between them. The CDR3 DNA is TGTGCCAGTAGGAGGGTAGTCGGGGACACCGGGGAGCTGTTTTTT. It yields the protein CASRRVVGDTGELFF.

This clonotype has a count of ten or more. This chain connects TRBV12-3 or TRBV12-4 to TRBJ2-3; 9 bases agree with TRBD2. V was pared by 6 bases and J by 0 bases, with 19 bases of the junction left unmatched. CDR3 length equals 20 residues. CDR3 bases: TGTGCCAGCAGCATGGGGCCTAGCGGGGCGGCGGGATCTAGCACAGATACGCAGTATTTT. Amino acid sequence: CASSMGPSGAAGSSTDTQYF.

V is TRBV27 and J is TRBJ2-1, with 11 bases matching TRBD2. The CDR3 is 14 amino acids. Per the germline V gene, CDR1 is MNHEY and CDR2 is SMNVEV (reference sequence). The V gene end was trimmed by 7 bases and the J gene end by 8 bases; junction bases not matched to a gene: 7. The CDR3 DNA reads TGTGCCAGCACTGCTAGCGGGGGGTGGGATGAGCAGTTCTTC. Translation: CASTASGGWDEQFF.

The chain recombines TRBV9 with TRBJ1-6; D gene ambiguous. The V end lost 0 bases, the J end lost 1 base, and 5 bases lay between the germline ends. Per the germline V gene, CDR1 is SGDLS and CDR2 is YYNGEE. The CDR3 totals 15 residues. CDR3 bases: TGTGCCAGCAGCGTAGCCAGTTCCTATAATTCACCCCTCCACTTT. As protein: CASSVASSYNSPLHF.

About this clonotype itself: A much larger clone differs by one base, so this may be a read error. The V and J genes are TRBV7-2 and TRBJ2-3; 12 bases line up with TRBD2. Germline V gene lookup returns CDR1 SGHTA and CDR2 FQGNSA. CDR3 length: 15 amino acids. V dropped 6 bases and J dropped 2; count of bases not matched to a gene: 3. The CDR3 DNA sequence: TGTGCCAGCAGGCCTAGCGGGGGGGCCACAGATACGCAGTATTTT. Encoded protein: CASRPSGGATDTQYF.

This clonotype was detected only a few times. J is TRBJ2-4 and V is TRBV7-9; unclear D gene. Trimming shortened V by 5 bases and J by 0 bases, and 17 bases separated the two germline ends. CDR1 and CDR2 (germline): SEHNR, FQNEAQ (reference sequence). This CDR3 contains 17 residues. DNA of the CDR3: TGTGCCAGCAGCCCTCCCAATACAGTTATAGCCAAAAACATTCAGTACTTC. As protein: CASSPPNTVIAKNIQYF.

This clonotype was recorded a few times. This chain joins TRBV3-1 and TRBJ2-3; TRBD2 matches 8 bases. The V gene's germline CDR1 is LGHDT and CDR2 YNNKEL (reference sequence). V lost 3 bases and J lost 8; bases outside the gene matches: 1. CDR3 length: 12 amino acids. CDR3 sequence reads: CASSHGGGTQYF. The CDR3 DNA sequence: TGTGCCAGCAGCCACGGGGGGGGTACGCAGTATTTT.

The chain employs TRBV28 and TRBJ2-5; D is undetermined. The CDR3 has 13 amino acids. Germline assignment: CDR1 MDHEN and CDR2 SYDVKM. Deletions cut 3 bases from V and 5 bases from J, with 10 bases between. DNA for the CDR3: TGTGCCAGCAGTTTCCCACTGCGGGAGACCCAGTACTTC. Its protein product is CASSFPLRETQYF.

This clonotype has at least ten counts. This chain uses TRBV6-2 or TRBV6-3 with TRBJ1-6; D gene ambiguous. CDR1 is MNHEY, CDR2 SVGEGT, per germline. This CDR3 has 15 amino acids. Between the trimmed V and J ends, which lost 5 bases and 7 bases, there was a span of 15 bases. The CDR3 loop reads CASSRWTGPNSPLHF. The DNA of the CDR3 is TGTGCCAGCAGTCGATGGACGGGTCCAAATTCACCCCTCCACTTT.

This sequence joins TRBV7-9 and TRBJ2-5; D gene ambiguous. The CDR3 has 13 amino acids. Germline V gives CDR1 SEHNR, CDR2 FQNEAQ (reference sequence). The V gene lost 3 bases and the J gene lost 0 bases, with 5 bases spanning the gap. CDR3 in amino acids: CASSLENQETQYF. The CDR3 DNA is TGTGCCAGCAGCTTGGAGAACCAAGAGACCCAGTACTTC.